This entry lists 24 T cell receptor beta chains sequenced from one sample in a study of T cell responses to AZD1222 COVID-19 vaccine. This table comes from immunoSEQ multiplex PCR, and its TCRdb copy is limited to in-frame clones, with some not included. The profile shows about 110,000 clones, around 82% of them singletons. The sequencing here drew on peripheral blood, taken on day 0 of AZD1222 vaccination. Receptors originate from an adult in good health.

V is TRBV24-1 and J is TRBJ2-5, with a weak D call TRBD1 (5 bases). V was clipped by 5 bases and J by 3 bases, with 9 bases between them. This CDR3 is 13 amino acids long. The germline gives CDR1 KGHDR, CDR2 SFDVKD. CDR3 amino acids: CATSGTNEETQYF. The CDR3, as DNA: TGTGCCACCAGTGGGACAAACGAAGAGACCCAGTACTTC.

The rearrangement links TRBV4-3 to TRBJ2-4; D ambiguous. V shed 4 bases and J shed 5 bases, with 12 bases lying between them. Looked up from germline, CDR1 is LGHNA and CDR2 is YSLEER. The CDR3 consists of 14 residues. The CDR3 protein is CASSPKVGQNIQYF. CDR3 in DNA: TGCGCCAGCAGCCCCAAAGTTGGGCAAAACATTCAGTACTTC.

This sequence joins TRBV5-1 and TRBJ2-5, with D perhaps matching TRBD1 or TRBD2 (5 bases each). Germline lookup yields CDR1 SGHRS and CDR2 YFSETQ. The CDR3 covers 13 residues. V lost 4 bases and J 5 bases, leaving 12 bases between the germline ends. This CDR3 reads CASSVGPLETQYF. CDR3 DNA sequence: TGCGCCAGCAGCGTGGGACCTCTGGAGACCCAGTACTTC.

The chain's CDR3 is CASSLGGLGVSRETQYF. In nucleotides, the CDR3 is TGTGCCAGCAGCTTGGGAGGTTTAGGGGTTTCAAGAGAGACCCAGTACTTC. The chain recombines TRBV7-9 with TRBJ2-5; D is perhaps TRBD2 (6 bases). The germline V and J ends were trimmed by 3 bases and 4 bases, with 21 bases remaining between them. The length of the CDR3 is 17 residues. Germline V CDR1 and CDR2: SEHNR, FQNEAQ (reference sequence). Looking up the rest from reference TRBV7-9 and TRBJ2-5 gives the full variable domain: DTGVSQNPRHKITKRGQNVTFRCDPISEHNRLYWYRQTLGQGPEFLTYFQNEAQLEKSRLLSDRFSAERPKGSFSTLEIQRTEQGDSAMYLCASSLGGLGVSRETQYFGPGTRLLVL.

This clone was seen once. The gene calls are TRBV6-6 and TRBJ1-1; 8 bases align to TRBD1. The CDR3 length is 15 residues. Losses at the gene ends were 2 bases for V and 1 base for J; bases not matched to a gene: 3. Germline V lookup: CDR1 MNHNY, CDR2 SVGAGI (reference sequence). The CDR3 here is CASSYGQGANTEAFF. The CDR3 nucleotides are TGTGCCAGCAGTTACGGGCAGGGGGCGAACACTGAAGCTTTCTTT.

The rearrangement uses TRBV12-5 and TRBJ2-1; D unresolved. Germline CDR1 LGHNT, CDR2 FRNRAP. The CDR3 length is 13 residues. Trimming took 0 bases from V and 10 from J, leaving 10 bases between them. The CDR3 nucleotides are TGTGCTAGTGGTTTGGTGTCCACCGGGGAGCAGTTCTTC. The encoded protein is CASGLVSTGEQFF.

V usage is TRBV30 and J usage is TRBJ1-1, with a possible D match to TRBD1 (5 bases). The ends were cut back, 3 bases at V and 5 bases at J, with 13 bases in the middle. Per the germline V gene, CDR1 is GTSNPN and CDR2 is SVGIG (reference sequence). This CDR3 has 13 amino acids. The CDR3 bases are TGTGCCTGGAGGGGGACCCCGGGGACTGAAGCTTTCTTT. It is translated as CAWRGTPGTEAFF.

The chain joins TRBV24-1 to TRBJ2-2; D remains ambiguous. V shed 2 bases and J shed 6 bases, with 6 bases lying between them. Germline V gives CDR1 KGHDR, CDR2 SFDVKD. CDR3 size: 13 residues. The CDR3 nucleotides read TGTGCCACCAGTGATTGGTCGGCCGGGGAGCTGTTTTTT. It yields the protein CATSDWSAGELFF.

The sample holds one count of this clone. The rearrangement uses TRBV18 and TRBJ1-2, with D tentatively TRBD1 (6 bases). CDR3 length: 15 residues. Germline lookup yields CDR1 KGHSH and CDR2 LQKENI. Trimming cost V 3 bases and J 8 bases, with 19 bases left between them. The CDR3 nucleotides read TGTGCCAGCTCACCTGACGTGACAGGAGGTTCGGGCTACACCTTC. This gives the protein CASSPDVTGGSGYTF.

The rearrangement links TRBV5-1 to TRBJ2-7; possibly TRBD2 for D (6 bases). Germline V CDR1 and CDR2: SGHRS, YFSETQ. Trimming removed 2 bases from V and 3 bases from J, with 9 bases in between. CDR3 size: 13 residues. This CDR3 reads CASSFAGLYEQYF. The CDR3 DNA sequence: TGCGCCAGCAGCTTCGCGGGGCTCTACGAGCAGTACTTC.

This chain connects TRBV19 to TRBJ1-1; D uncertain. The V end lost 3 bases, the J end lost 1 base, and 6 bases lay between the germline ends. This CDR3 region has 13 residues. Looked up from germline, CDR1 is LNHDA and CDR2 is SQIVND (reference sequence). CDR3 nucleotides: TGTGCCAGTAGTATTCAGGCGAACACTGAAGCTTTCTTT. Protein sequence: CASSIQANTEAFF.

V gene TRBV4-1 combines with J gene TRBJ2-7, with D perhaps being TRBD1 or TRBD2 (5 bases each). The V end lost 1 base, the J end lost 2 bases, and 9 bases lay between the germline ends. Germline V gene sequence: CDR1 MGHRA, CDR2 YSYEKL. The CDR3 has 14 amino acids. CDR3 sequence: CASSQGDGPYEQYF. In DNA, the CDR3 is TGCGCCAGCAGCCAAGGGGACGGACCCTACGAGCAGTACTTC.

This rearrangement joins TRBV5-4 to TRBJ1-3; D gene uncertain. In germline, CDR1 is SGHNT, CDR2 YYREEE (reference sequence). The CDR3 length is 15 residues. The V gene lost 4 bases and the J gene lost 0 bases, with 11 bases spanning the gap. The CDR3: CASSPDTSSGNTIYF. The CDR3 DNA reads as TGTGCCAGCAGCCCAGACACAAGCTCTGGAAACACCATATATTTT.

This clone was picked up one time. Written as DNA, the CDR3 is TGCAGTGCTAGTTACGGGCCGAACACTGAAGCTTTCTTT. This gives the protein CSASYGPNTEAFF. This sequence joins TRBV20-1 and TRBJ1-1; D call uncertain. The CDR3 contains 13 residues. V lost 3 bases and J lost 1, with 9 bases in between. CDR1 is DFQATT, CDR2 SNEGSKA, per germline (reference sequence).

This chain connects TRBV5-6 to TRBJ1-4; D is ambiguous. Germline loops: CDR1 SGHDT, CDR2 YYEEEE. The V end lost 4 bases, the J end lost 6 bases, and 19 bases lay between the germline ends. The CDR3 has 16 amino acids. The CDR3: CASSPAGRQRYEKLFF. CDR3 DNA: TGTGCCAGCAGCCCCGCCGGGCGGCAACGATATGAAAAACTGTTTTTT.

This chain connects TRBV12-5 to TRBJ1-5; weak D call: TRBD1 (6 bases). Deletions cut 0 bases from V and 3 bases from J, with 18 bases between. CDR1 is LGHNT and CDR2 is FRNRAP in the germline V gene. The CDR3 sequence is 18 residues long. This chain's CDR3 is CASGLVLSGQSSNQPQHF. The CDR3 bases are TGTGCTAGTGGTTTGGTACTTTCAGGACAGAGCTCCAATCAGCCCCAGCATTTT.

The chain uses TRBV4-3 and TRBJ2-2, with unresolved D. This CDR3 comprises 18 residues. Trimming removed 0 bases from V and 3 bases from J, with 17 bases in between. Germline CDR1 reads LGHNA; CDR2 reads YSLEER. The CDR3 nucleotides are TGCGCCAGCAGCCAAGATCTATTCCACCAACTTCACACCGGGGAGCTGTTTTTT. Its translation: CASSQDLFHQLHTGELFF.

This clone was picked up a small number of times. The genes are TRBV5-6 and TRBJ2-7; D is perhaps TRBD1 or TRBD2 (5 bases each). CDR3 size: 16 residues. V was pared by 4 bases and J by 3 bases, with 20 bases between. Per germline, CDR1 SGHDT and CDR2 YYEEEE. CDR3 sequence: CASSPRGLNPGYEQYF. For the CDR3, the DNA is TGTGCCAGCAGCCCCCGGGGCCTAAACCCTGGCTACGAGCAGTACTTC. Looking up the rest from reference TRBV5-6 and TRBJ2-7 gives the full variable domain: DAGVTQSPTHLIKTRGQQVTLRCSPKSGHDTVSWYQQALGQGPQFIFQYYEEEERQRGNFPDRFSGHQFPNYSSELNVNALLLGDSALYLCASSPRGLNPGYEQYFGPGTRLTVT.

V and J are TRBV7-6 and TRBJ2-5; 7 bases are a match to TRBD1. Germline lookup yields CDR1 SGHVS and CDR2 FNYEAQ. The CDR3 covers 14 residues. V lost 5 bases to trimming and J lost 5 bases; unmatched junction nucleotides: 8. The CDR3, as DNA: TGTGCCAGCAGCGCTCAACAGGGGTGGGAGACCCAGTACTTC. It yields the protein CASSAQQGWETQYF.

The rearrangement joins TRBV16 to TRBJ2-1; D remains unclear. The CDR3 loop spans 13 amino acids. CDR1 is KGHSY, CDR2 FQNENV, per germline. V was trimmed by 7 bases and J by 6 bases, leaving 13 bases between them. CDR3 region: CASTQPGINEQFF. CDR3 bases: TGTGCCAGCACCCAGCCGGGTATCAATGAGCAGTTCTTC.

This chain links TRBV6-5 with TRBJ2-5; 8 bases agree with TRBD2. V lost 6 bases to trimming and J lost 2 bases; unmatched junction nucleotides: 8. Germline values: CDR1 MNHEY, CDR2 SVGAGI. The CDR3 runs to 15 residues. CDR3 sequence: CASRLGLAVQETQYF. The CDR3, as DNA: TGTGCCAGCAGACTCGGACTAGCCGTTCAAGAGACCCAGTACTTC.

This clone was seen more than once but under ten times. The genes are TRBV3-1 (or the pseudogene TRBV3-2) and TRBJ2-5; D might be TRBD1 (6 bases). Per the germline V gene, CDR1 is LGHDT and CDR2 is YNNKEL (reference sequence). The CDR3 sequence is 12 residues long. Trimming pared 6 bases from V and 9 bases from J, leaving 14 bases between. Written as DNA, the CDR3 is TGTGCCAGCAGATCACAGGGTGGGCCCCAGTACTTC. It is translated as CASRSQGGPQYF.

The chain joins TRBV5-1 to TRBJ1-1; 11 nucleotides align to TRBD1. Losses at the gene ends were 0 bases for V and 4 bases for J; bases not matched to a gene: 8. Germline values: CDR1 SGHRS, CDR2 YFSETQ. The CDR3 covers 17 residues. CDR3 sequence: CASSLEGPGQGGTEAFF. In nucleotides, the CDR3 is TGCGCCAGCAGCTTGGAGGGCCCGGGACAGGGGGGCACTGAAGCTTTCTTT.

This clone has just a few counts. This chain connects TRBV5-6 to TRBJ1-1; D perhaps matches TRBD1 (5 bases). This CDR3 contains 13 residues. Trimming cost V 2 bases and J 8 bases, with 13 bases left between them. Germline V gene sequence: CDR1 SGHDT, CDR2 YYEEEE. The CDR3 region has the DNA TGTGCCAGCAGCTTAGGGGAAGCCCGCGAAGCTTTCTTT. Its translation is CASSLGEAREAFF.